The source of this T cell receptor beta chain is a study of T-cell memory formation after mild COVID-19. MiXCR was run by TCRdb on the 5' RACE reads, yielding one entry per CDR3 protein. The sample holds just under 550,000 distinct CDR3 sequences, roughly 22% seen once. This clonotype was detected only a few times. Its target is unknown. Broader study findings: In pre-infection memory, a portion of responding clones appeared, which suggested that cross-reactive memory joined.

The CDR3 has 11 residues. Per the germline V gene, CDR1 is MNHEY and CDR2 is SMNVEV (reference sequence). V gave up 9 bases and J gave up 8 bases, with 13 bases separating them. The clonotype comes from an adult woman who had mild COVID-19 (a few samples of this study predate the infection). Cell type and time point are not known. Sequencing input: PBMCs or a T cell subset sorted from them (not recorded which). The J gene is TRBJ1-2, the V gene TRBV27; D not resolved. CDR3 sequence reads: CASGSSYGYTF. CDR3 bases: TGTGCCAGTGGCAGTTCATACGGCTACACCTTC.